These 25 T cell receptor beta chains were sequenced from one sample in a study of regulatory T cells in long-lasting Graves disease. Building the TCR beta libraries relied on iRepertoire HTBI primers, and CDR3 regions underwent Arm-PCR. Using its own MiXCR run on the multiplex PCR reads, TCRdb lists one record per CDR3 protein. The data contain 450,000 to 500,000 distinct CDR3 sequences, 15% to 20% of them singletons. Time point: newly diagnosed GD, antithyroid drugs for less than 3 months. PBMC-extracted RNA yielded the TCR library. These data were likewise used in another study, on T cells in Graves' hyperthyroidism and ophthalmopathy.

The sample in question was peripheral blood mononuclear cells (PBMCs), obtained at new diagnosis, from a patient treated with antithyroid drugs. The receptors originated from a middle-aged man with Graves disease.

This clonotype was found many times. V usage is TRBV6-1 and J usage is TRBJ1-1, with a possible D match to TRBD1 (5 bases). CDR3 size: 14 residues. V was trimmed by 4 bases and J by 1 base, leaving 10 bases between them. The germline V gene has CDR1 MNHNS and CDR2 SASEGT. CDR3 coding DNA: TGTGCCAGCAGTGCGGGACTAACGAACACTGAAGCTTTCTTT. As protein: CASSAGLTNTEAFF.

This clonotype was detected a few times. The chain couples TRBV15 to TRBJ2-2; D gene unclear. CDR3 length equals 14 residues. The V end was cut by 5 bases, the J end by 1 base, with 8 bases between. CDR1 and CDR2 from the germline V gene are LNHNV and YYDKDF (reference sequence). The CDR3 region has the DNA TGTGCCACCAGCTCGCCAATGAACACCGGGGAGCTGTTTTTT. This sequence encodes CATSSPMNTGELFF.

V is TRBV20-1 and J is TRBJ1-5; maybe TRBD1 (6 bases). The length of the CDR3 is 13 residues. CDR1 DFQATT and CDR2 SNEGSKA come from the germline V gene (reference sequence). Trimming removed 5 bases from V and 8 bases from J, with 16 bases in between. DNA for the CDR3: TGCAGTGCTGACCAGGGGATGTCGGAGCCCCAGCATTTT. It encodes CSADQGMSEPQHF.

This clonotype was seen ten or more times. V is TRBV24-1 and J is TRBJ2-2, with 7 nucleotides matching TRBD2. Germline V gene sequence: CDR1 KGHDR, CDR2 SFDVKD. Germline trimming cut 4 bases from V and 7 bases from J; bases unmatched to any gene: 8. The CDR3 is made up of 15 amino acids. The CDR3 here is CATSDPASGYGELFF. For the CDR3, the DNA is TGTGCCACCAGTGACCCTGCTAGCGGCTACGGGGAGCTGTTTTTT.

This clonotype was counted at least ten times. The rearrangement uses TRBV30 and TRBJ1-1; no reliable D call. CDR3 length: 12 residues. Between the trimmed V and J ends, which lost 4 bases and 4 bases, there was a span of 10 bases. CDR1 is GTSNPN and CDR2 is SVGIG in the germline V gene (reference sequence). The DNA of the CDR3 is TGTGCCTGGACTGCGGGTTCCACTGAAGCTTTCTTT. Translated: CAWTAGSTEAFF.

This clonotype was recorded at least ten times. V and J are TRBV12-3 or TRBV12-4 and TRBJ1-5; a weak D match, TRBD1 (5 bases). With 5 bases removed from V and 2 bases from J, the gap between germline ends came to 16 bases. This CDR3 contains 16 residues. The CDR3 sequence: CASSQGTGIGNQPQHF. DNA of the CDR3: TGTGCCAGCAGTCAAGGGACGGGTATAGGCAATCAGCCCCAGCATTTT.

The rearrangement uses TRBV3-1 and TRBJ2-1; 8 nucleotides agree with TRBD2. V dropped 4 bases and J dropped 7; count of bases not matched to a gene: 9. CDR1 and CDR2 (germline): LGHDT, YNNKEL (reference sequence). The CDR3 totals 15 residues. The CDR3 loop is CASSRSGTSMNEQFF. In nucleotides, the CDR3 is TGTGCCAGCAGCCGGTCCGGGACTAGTATGAATGAGCAGTTCTTC.

This clonotype came up a few times. The chain recombines TRBV7-8 with TRBJ1-4; TRBD1 might be the D (5 bases). The ends were cut back, 0 bases at V and 5 bases at J, with 13 bases in the middle. The CDR3 has 16 residues. Germline CDR1 is SGHVS and CDR2 is FQNEAQ. The CDR3 protein is CASSLAQGLVNEKLFF. The DNA of the CDR3 is TGTGCCAGCAGCTTAGCCCAGGGATTAGTAAATGAAAAACTGTTTTTT.

V and J are TRBV5-1 and TRBJ1-2; the D gene is possibly TRBD1 (5 bases). Germline V gene lookup returns CDR1 SGHRS and CDR2 YFSETQ. Trimming took off 0 bases at V and 8 bases at J, with 8 bases between the two ends. The CDR3 is 12 residues long. The CDR3 spells CASSLETVGYTF. The CDR3 DNA sequence: TGCGCCAGCAGCTTGGAGACAGTAGGCTACACCTTC.

This clonotype was detected many times. The chain has TRBV7-2 and TRBJ2-1; no clear D. There are 11 residues in the CDR3. Germline V CDR1 and CDR2: SGHTA, FQGNSA. Between the trimmed V and J ends, which lost 4 bases and 5 bases, there was a span of 3 bases. In DNA, the CDR3 is TGTGCCAGCAGCTACCACAATGAGCAGTTCTTC. It codes for CASSYHNEQFF. Looking up the rest from reference TRBV7-2 and TRBJ2-1 gives the full variable domain: GAGVSQSPSNKVTEKGKDVELRCDPISGHTALYWYRQSLGQGLEFLIYFQGNSAPDKSGLPSDRFSAERTGGSVSTLTIQRTQQEDSAVYLCASSYHNEQFFGPGTRLTVL.

This clonotype was found a few times. CDR3 sequence: CASGQGHPNSPLHF. The CDR3 DNA is TGTGCTAGTGGCCAGGGACACCCGAATTCACCCCTCCACTTT. J is TRBJ1-6 and V is TRBV12-5, with D perhaps matching TRBD1 (6 bases). The V gene's germline CDR1 is LGHNT and CDR2 FRNRAP. Trimming took 6 bases from V and 7 from J, leaving 13 bases between them. There are 14 residues in the CDR3.

Ten or more counts support this clonotype. The chain couples TRBV20-1 to TRBJ2-1; D remains ambiguous. Germline-derived CDR1 and CDR2 are DFQATT and SNEGSKA (reference sequence). This CDR3 is 11 amino acids long. V lost 5 bases, J lost 4 bases, and 6 bases lay in between. The CDR3 spells CSALRYNEQFF. Here the CDR3 DNA reads TGCAGTGCTTTAAGATACAATGAGCAGTTCTTC.

The table lists this clonotype with many counts. The rearrangement uses TRBV2 and TRBJ2-1, with 8 bases fitting TRBD1. Germline V gene data show CDR1 as SNHLY and CDR2 as FYNNEI. This CDR3 comprises 11 residues. V lost 6 bases to trimming and J lost 8 bases; unmatched junction nucleotides: 0. The CDR3 loop reads CASRTGDEQFF. DNA for the CDR3: TGTGCCAGCAGGACAGGGGATGAGCAGTTCTTC.

The sample holds many counts of this clonotype. The junction departs from the called germline gene at one end, perhaps through a read error. J is TRBJ2-7 and V is TRBV4-1; 11 bases are a match to TRBD2. In germline, CDR1 is MGHRA, CDR2 YSYEKL. The length of the CDR3 is 14 residues. The CDR3 sequence is CASSLAGGVYEQYF. The CDR3 coding sequence is TGTGCCAGCAGTTTAGCGGGAGGGGTATACGAGCAGTACTTC.

The table lists this clonotype with many counts. The rearrangement joins TRBV18 to TRBJ1-1, with 7 bases aligning to TRBD1. The CDR3 spans 12 residues. With V trimmed by 3 bases and J by 11 bases, 6 bases remained unmatched. Germline V gene sequence: CDR1 KGHSH, CDR2 LQKENI. The CDR3 protein is CASSPRDSKAFF. Written as DNA, the CDR3 is TGTGCCAGCTCACCCCGGGACAGTAAGGCTTTCTTT.

This clonotype was recorded many times. The chain has TRBV19 and TRBJ1-1; D uncertain. Trimming took off 9 bases at V and 0 bases at J, with 17 bases between the two ends. In germline, CDR1 is LNHDA, CDR2 SQIVND (reference sequence). This CDR3 has 15 amino acids. CDR3 nucleotides: TGTGCCAGCAGCTTGTTTAGGGCAATGAACACTGAAGCTTTCTTT. Encoded protein: CASSLFRAMNTEAFF.

V usage is TRBV2 and J usage is TRBJ1-4; TRBD1 might be the D (5 bases). The V and J ends lost 8 bases and 7 bases respectively, with 14 bases between them. The CDR3 has 13 residues. Germline V CDR1 and CDR2: SNHLY, FYNNEI. CDR3: CASYSGTGEKLFF. CDR3 bases: TGTGCCAGCTATTCCGGGACGGGTGAAAAACTGTTTTTT. Combining the CDR3 with reference TRBV2 and TRBJ1-4 gives the whole variable domain EPEVTQTPSHQVTQMGQEVILRCVPISNHLYFYWYRQILGQKVEFLVSFYNNEISEKSEIFDDQFSVERPDGSNFTLKIRSTKLEDSAMYFCASYSGTGEKLFFGSGTQLSVL.

J is TRBJ2-5 and V is TRBV29-1; TRBD1 is a possible D gene (6 bases). Trimming stripped 2 bases from V and 0 bases from J, with 10 bases between. Germline CDR1 SQVTM, CDR2 ANQGSEA. The CDR3 extends over 14 amino acids. The CDR3 region is CSVESRQDQETQYF. The CDR3 coding sequence is TGCAGCGTTGAATCTAGACAGGACCAAGAGACCCAGTACTTC.

The rearrangement joins TRBV4-1 to TRBJ2-3, with unresolved D. CDR1 and CDR2 (germline): MGHRA, YSYEKL. This CDR3 is built from 14 residues. The germline V and J ends were trimmed by 1 base and 6 bases, with 11 bases remaining between them. DNA for the CDR3: TGCGCCAGCAGCCAAGTTCCGTCGGACGATACGCAGTATTTT. It codes for CASSQVPSDDTQYF.

The chain joins TRBV28 to TRBJ2-6; D gene ambiguous. The CDR3 length is 15 residues. Per the germline V gene, CDR1 is MDHEN and CDR2 is SYDVKM. The germline V and J ends were trimmed by 7 bases and 0 bases, with 10 bases remaining between them. CDR3 amino acids: CASITLGSGANVLTF. In DNA form, the CDR3 reads TGTGCCAGCATTACCCTGGGCTCTGGGGCCAACGTCCTGACTTTC. Full variable domain (missing parts from reference TRBV28 and TRBJ2-6): DVKVTQSSRYLVKRTGEKVFLECVQDMDHENMFWYRQDPGLGLRLIYFSYDVKMKEKGDIPEGYSVSREKKERFSLILESASTNQTSMYLCASITLGSGANVLTFGAGSRLTVL.

This clonotype has a count of ten or more. The gene calls are TRBV7-8 and TRBJ2-7; 10 bases are a match to TRBD2. V was clipped by 4 bases and J by 2 bases; unmatched bases: 11. The CDR3 is 17 residues long. Per germline, CDR1 SGHVS and CDR2 FQNEAQ. The CDR3 nucleotides read TGTGCCAGCAGCTCTGATCTTTTAGCGGGAGGCCCCTACGAGCAGTACTTC. It codes for CASSSDLLAGGPYEQYF.

The V and J genes are TRBV20-1 and TRBJ2-5; no clear D gene. Trimming took 5 bases from V and 5 from J, leaving 15 bases between them. The germline CDR1 and CDR2 sequences are DFQATT and SNEGSKA (reference sequence). There are 13 residues in the CDR3. CDR3 sequence: CSAPQKRRETQYF. For the CDR3, the DNA is TGCAGTGCTCCTCAGAAACGCCGGGAGACCCAGTACTTC.

This clonotype occurred a few times. The chain links TRBV10-2 to TRBJ2-1; D call uncertain. V lost 8 bases to trimming and J lost 7 bases, with 21 bases between them. Germline values: CDR1 WSHSY, CDR2 SAAADI. The CDR3 length is 15 residues. The CDR3 spells CASRLPETAGNEQFF. In DNA, the CDR3 is TGCGCCAGCCGACTTCCGGAAACGGCTGGGAATGAGCAGTTCTTC.

The sample holds many counts of this clonotype. The V and J genes are TRBV3-1 and TRBJ1-1; D gene ambiguous. Germline assignment: CDR1 LGHDT and CDR2 YNNKEL (reference sequence). This CDR3 comprises 13 residues. Trimming took off 1 base at V and 3 bases at J, with 6 bases between the two ends. The CDR3 reads CASSQGTYTEAFF. CDR3 in DNA: TGTGCCAGCAGCCAAGGGACGTACACTGAAGCTTTCTTT. Full variable domain (missing parts from reference TRBV3-1 and TRBJ1-1): DTAVSQTPKYLVTQMGNDKSIKCEQNLGHDTMYWYKQDSKKFLKIMFSYNNKELIINETVPNRFSPKSPDKAHLNLHINSLELGDSAVYFCASSQGTYTEAFFGQGTRLTVV.

Concerning this clonotype itself: A much larger clone sits a single nucleotide away, making a read error possible. V is TRBV28 and J is TRBJ1-1, with D unresolved. The CDR3 sequence is 12 residues long. The germline CDR1 and CDR2 sequences are MDHEN and SYDVKM. The CDR3 nucleotides are TGTGCCGGCAGTACAACAGCCCCTGTGGCTTTCTTT. Translation: CAGSTTAPVAFF.